Each of the 20 T cell receptor beta chains below was sequenced from the same sample in a study of post-analysis software for immune sequencing data (dated by TCRdb to between 2015 and 2017). Broad study findings and their caveats: Significantly higher frequencies in patients than in controls were found for roughly five TRBV segments, including TRBV5-6, TRBV5-1 and TRBV20-1.

These receptors are not linked to any known antigen. Library preparation employed PCR. Reads for this sample came from an Illumina HiSeq 2500. To reduce PCR and sequencing biases, unique molecular identifiers were built into the TCR beta cDNA libraries. Starting from the raw public reads, TCRdb applied fastp trimming at Q25, assembled clones with MiXCR and retained in-frame beta chains. Every distinct CDR3 protein forms one entry, paired with its most common genes and DNA. The sample table records about 200,000 distinct CDR3 sequences; 29% of these occur just once. The top ten clones comprise approximately 3.6% of the sample. The sequenced sample consisted of blood. Receptor source: a girl between 2 and 17 years old with multiple sclerosis.

This clonotype has ten or more counts. CDR3 DNA sequence: TGTGCCAGCAGTCTAGGACGCAGGACCTACGAGCAGTACTTC. It specifies CASSLGRRTYEQYF. The chain employs TRBV12-3 or TRBV12-4 and TRBJ2-7; D not resolved. The V gene lost 5 bases and the J gene lost 2 bases, with 13 bases spanning the gap. The CDR3 is made up of 14 amino acids.

As concerns this clonotype: At one boundary the junction diverges from the germline segment, which might be a read error. The chain combines TRBV28 with TRBJ2-7; TRBD2 matches 7 bases. The CDR3 has 15 amino acids. Germline-derived CDR1 and CDR2 are MDHEN and SYDVKM. This CDR3 is CARRRQPSGSYEQYF. The CDR3 region has the DNA TGTGCCCGCAGGCGGCAACCTAGCGGTTCCTACGAGCAGTACTTC.

The sample holds many counts of this clonotype. The rearrangement links TRBV18 to TRBJ2-4; possible D gene TRBD2, 5 bases. The CDR3 totals 16 residues. V was pared by 6 bases and J by 3 bases, with 18 bases between. From germline, CDR1 is KGHSH and CDR2 LQKENI. The CDR3 DNA is TGTGCCAGCTCCGCTCTGCGAGGGCGCGACAAAAACATTCAGTACTTC. Protein product: CASSALRGRDKNIQYF.

This clonotype was seen a handful of times. The rearrangement joins TRBV19 to TRBJ2-7; D ambiguous. Germline CDR1 LNHDA, CDR2 SQIVND (reference sequence). The CDR3 covers 15 residues. Deletions cut 5 bases from V and 5 bases from J, with 19 bases between. This CDR3 is CASSFNSPPADEQYF. The DNA of the CDR3 is TGTGCCAGTAGTTTTAACAGCCCCCCGGCGGACGAGCAGTACTTC. Full variable domain (remainder filled in from reference TRBV19 and TRBJ2-7): DGGITQSPKYLFRKEGQNVTLSCEQNLNHDAMYWYRQDPGQGLRLIYYSQIVNDFQKGDIAEGYSVSREKKESFPLTVTSAQKNPTAFYLCASSFNSPPADEQYFGPGTRLTVT.

A remark on this clonotype: Mismatch with germline at one junction end may stem from a read error. The chain joins TRBV9 to TRBJ1-1, with 7 positions matching TRBD1. The CDR3 totals 15 residues. Germline V gene lookup returns CDR1 SGDLS and CDR2 YYNGEE. The CDR3 DNA reads as TGTGCCAGCAGTCGGGGAACAGGGGCGGCCACTGAGGCTTTCTTT. It specifies CASSRGTGAATEAFF.

The chain couples TRBV10-3 to TRBJ2-3; 7 nucleotides match TRBD2. The CDR3 length is 19 residues. The V segment lost 0 bases and the J segment 0 bases; nucleotides outside the gene matches: 12. The germline CDR1 and CDR2 sequences are ENHRY and SYGVKD. The CDR3 sequence is CAISESGRESVYSTDTQYF. DNA of the CDR3: TGTGCCATCAGTGAGTCGGGGCGGGAGTCTGTGTATAGCACAGATACGCAGTATTTT.

This clonotype has ten or more counts. This chain connects TRBV4-2 to TRBJ2-1, with no clear D. The germline V and J ends were trimmed by 0 bases and 7 bases, with 22 bases remaining between them. The length of the CDR3 is 18 residues. From germline, CDR1 is LGHNA and CDR2 YNFKEQ. The CDR3 DNA is TGTGCCAGCAGCCAAGATCTGAACAGCGAGGCGGTGGGTAATGAGCAGTTCTTC. It translates to CASSQDLNSEAVGNEQFF.

This clonotype has only a few counts. A much larger clonotype is one base distant, so this may be a read error. V usage is TRBV4-1 and J usage is TRBJ2-7, with D unclear. The CDR3 is made up of 18 amino acids. The germline CDR1 and CDR2 sequences are MGHRA and YSYEKL. CDR3 nucleotides: TGCGCCGGCAGCCAAGTCGATTTCGGCATAGCCTCAATGGGGGAGCAGTACTTC. Encoded protein: CAGSQVDFGIASMGEQYF.

The chain uses TRBV30 and TRBJ2-1; TRBD1 might be the D (6 bases). V lost 3 bases and J lost 10, with 10 bases in between. The CDR3 length is 11 residues. Germline V gene lookup returns CDR1 GTSNPN and CDR2 SVGIG (reference sequence). The CDR3 DNA reads TGTGCCTGGAGCGGAAGGGGGGAGCAGTTCTTC. Translation: CAWSGRGEQFF.

The table lists this clonotype with many counts. The CDR3 DNA sequence: TGCAGCGTTGAAGATCCGACTAGCGGGAGGATCGGCGAGCAGTTCTTC. Translating gives CSVEDPTSGRIGEQFF. The chain carries TRBV29-1 and TRBJ2-1; TRBD2 matches at 13 bases. The CDR3 contains 16 residues. In germline, CDR1 is SQVTM, CDR2 ANQGSEA. Germline trimming cut 0 bases from V and 10 bases from J; bases unmatched to any gene: 9.

V and J are TRBV20-1 and TRBJ2-1; a possible D gene is TRBD2 (5 bases). The closer fit of TRBJ2-7 to the DNA end suggests the J call may be wrong. The CDR3 sequence is 12 residues long. Germline values: CDR1 DFQATT, CDR2 SNEGSKA (reference sequence). The chain's CDR3 is CSAPGLNNEQYF. CDR3 bases: TGCAGTGCTCCCGGACTCAACAATGAGCAGTACTTC.

This clonotype was detected many times. The chain carries TRBV29-1 and TRBJ2-7, with 10 nucleotides matching TRBD1. CDR1 SQVTM and CDR2 ANQGSEA come from the germline V gene. V was pared by 5 bases and J by 2 bases, with 9 bases of the junction left unmatched. This CDR3 region has 15 residues. The CDR3 DNA reads TGCAGCGTTATCAACCGGGACAGGGGTACCTACGAGCAGTACTTC. It yields the protein CSVINRDRGTYEQYF.

This clonotype occurred many times. V gene TRBV7-3 combines with J gene TRBJ2-7; D unclear. Trimming removed 2 bases at V and 4 bases at J, with 15 bases between. This CDR3 region has 15 residues. Germline CDR1 reads SGHTA; CDR2 reads FQGTGA. The CDR3 DNA reads as TGTGCCAGCAGCTTAGGGCAGATTGACCCATACGAGCAGTACTTC. Translating gives CASSLGQIDPYEQYF.

V and J are TRBV3-1 and TRBJ2-7, with 16 nucleotides matching TRBD2. The CDR3 runs to 18 residues. V shed 4 bases and J 3 bases; nucleotides not matched to a gene: 9. CDR1 LGHDT and CDR2 YNNKEL come from the germline V gene (reference sequence). CDR3: CASSPTGGLAGGHYEQYF. The CDR3 nucleotides read TGTGCCAGCAGCCCCACCGGGGGACTAGCGGGAGGGCACTACGAGCAGTACTTC.

This clonotype was observed a few times. The chain couples TRBV5-1 to TRBJ2-7, with D maybe TRBD2 (6 bases). The CDR3 contains 15 residues. Trimming took 0 bases from V and 2 from J, leaving 12 bases between them. Looked up from germline, CDR1 is SGHRS and CDR2 is YFSETQ. Written as DNA, the CDR3 is TGCGCCAGCAGCTTGGAGGCGGGGAGCACCTACGAGCAGTACTTC. Its translation is CASSLEAGSTYEQYF.

A single count supports this clonotype. A much more abundant neighbour one base away suggests this may be a read error. The chain employs TRBV13 and TRBJ2-1; D is undetermined. Trimming left V 0 bases short and J 7 bases short, with 10 bases between. There are 14 residues in the CDR3. CDR1 and CDR2 (germline): PRHDT, FYEKMQ (reference sequence). Written as DNA, the CDR3 is TGTGCCAGCAGCTTAGGACAAGGTCGGAATGAGCAGTTCTTC. This encodes CASSLGQGRNEQFF.

Here the CDR3 DNA reads TGTGCCATCAGTGGGTCCCAGGGGAGGGCCGGGGAGCTGTTTTTT. Protein: CAISGSQGRAGELFF. V usage is TRBV10-3 and J usage is TRBJ2-2; D may be TRBD2 (7 bases). Trimming removed 4 bases at V and 6 bases at J, with 15 bases between. The CDR3 has 15 residues. The V gene's germline CDR1 is ENHRY and CDR2 SYGVKD.

J is TRBJ2-5 and V is TRBV28, with 10 bases aligning to TRBD1. The J call is in doubt because the DNA end fits TRBJ2-7 better. Germline V gene lookup returns CDR1 MDHEN and CDR2 SYDVKM. The length of the CDR3 is 15 residues. CDR3: CASSPTWTGGYEQYF. CDR3 nucleotide sequence: TGTGCCAGCAGTCCGACCTGGACAGGGGGCTACGAGCAGTACTTC.

This clonotype occurred many times. The chain joins TRBV19 to TRBJ2-1, with D unresolved. Trimming removed 4 bases at V and 12 bases at J, with 19 bases between. Germline CDR1 LNHDA, CDR2 SQIVND (reference sequence). The CDR3 sequence is 14 residues long. The CDR3 DNA reads as TGTGCCAGTAGTACCAAGGATTGGGCAAACGGGCAGTTCTTC. Protein product: CASSTKDWANGQFF.

Concerning this clonotype itself: This CDR3 fails to terminate in the conserved phenylalanine or tryptophan, so it likely reflects a read error. The chain couples TRBV5-1 to TRBJ2-1; 8 bases are shared with TRBD2. The J call could be wrong; TRBJ2-7 is a better fit for the DNA end. Germline-derived CDR1 and CDR2 are SGHRS and YFSETQ. This CDR3 is built from 16 residues. The CDR3 is CASSPGLAYSYNEQYY. CDR3 DNA sequence: TGCGCCAGCAGCCCTGGACTAGCCTACTCCTACAATGAGCAGTACTAC.